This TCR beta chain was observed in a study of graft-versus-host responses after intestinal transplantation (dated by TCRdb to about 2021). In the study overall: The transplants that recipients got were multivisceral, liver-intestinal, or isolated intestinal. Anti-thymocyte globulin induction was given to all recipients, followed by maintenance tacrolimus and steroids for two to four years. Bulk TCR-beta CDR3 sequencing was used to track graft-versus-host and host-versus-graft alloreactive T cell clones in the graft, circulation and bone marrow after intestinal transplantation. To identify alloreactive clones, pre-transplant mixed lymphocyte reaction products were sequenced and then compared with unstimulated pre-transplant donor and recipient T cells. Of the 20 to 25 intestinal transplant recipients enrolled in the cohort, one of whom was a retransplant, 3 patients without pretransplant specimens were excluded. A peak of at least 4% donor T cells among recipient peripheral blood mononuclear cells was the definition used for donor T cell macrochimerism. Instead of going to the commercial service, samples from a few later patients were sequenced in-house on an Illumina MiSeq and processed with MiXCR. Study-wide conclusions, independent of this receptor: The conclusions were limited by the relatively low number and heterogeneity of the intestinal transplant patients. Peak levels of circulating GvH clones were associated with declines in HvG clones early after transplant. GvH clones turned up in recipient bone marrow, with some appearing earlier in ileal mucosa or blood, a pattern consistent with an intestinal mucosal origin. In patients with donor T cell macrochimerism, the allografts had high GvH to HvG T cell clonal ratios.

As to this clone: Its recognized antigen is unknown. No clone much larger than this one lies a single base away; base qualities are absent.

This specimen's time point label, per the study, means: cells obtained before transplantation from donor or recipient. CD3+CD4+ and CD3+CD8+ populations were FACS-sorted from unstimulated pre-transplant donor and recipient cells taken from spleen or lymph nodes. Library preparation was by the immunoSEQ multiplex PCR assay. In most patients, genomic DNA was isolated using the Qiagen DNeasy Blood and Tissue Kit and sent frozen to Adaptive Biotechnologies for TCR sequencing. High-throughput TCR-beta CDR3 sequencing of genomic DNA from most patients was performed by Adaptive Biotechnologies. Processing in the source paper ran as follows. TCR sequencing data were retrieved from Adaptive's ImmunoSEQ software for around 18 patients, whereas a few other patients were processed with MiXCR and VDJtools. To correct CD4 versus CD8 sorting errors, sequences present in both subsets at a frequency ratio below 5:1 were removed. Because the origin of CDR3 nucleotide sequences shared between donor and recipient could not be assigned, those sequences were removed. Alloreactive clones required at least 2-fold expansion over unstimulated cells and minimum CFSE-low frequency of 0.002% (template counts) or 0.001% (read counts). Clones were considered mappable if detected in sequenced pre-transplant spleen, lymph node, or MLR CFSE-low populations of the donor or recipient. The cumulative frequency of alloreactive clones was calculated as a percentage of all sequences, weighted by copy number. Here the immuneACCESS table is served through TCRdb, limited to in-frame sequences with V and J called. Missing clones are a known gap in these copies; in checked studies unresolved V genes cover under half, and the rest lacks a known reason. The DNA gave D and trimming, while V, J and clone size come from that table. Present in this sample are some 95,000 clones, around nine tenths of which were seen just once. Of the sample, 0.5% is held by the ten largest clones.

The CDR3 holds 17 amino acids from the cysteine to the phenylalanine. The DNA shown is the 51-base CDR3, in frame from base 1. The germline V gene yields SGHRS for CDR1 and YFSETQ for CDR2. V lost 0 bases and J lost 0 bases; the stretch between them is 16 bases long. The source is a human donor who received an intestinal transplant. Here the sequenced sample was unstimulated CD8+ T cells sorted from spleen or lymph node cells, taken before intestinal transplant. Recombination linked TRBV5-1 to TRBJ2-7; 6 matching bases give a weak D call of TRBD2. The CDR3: CASSLAGDFTSSYEQYF. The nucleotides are TGCGCCAGCAGCTTGGCTGGGGACTTTACAAGCTCCTACGAGCAGTACTTC.